These T cell receptor beta chains were read from a single sample in a study of response to subunit inactivated influenza vaccine. Using its own MiXCR run on the RT-PCR reads, TCRdb lists one record per CDR3 protein. Of 450,000 to 500,000 distinct CDR3 sequences in the sample, over 9.5% are singletons; the top ten hold roughly 12%. The starting material was PBMCs from blood, obtained roughly 48 days after vaccination. The receptors here all came from a man aged 50 to 59 who received an inactivated influenza vaccine. Both conserved end residues are trimmed from each CDR3. Fields, in order: D gene, J gene, V gene, CDR3 protein. The D gene is left open where the match is weak.

TRBD1,TRBJ2-6,TRBV19,ASSRDRLTSSGANVLT
-,TRBJ1-3,TRBV12-3/TRBV12-4,ASSSQGDTIY
TRBD1,TRBJ2-2,TRBV24-1,ATSAGTGDLGELF
TRBD1,TRBJ1-6,TRBV12-3/TRBV12-4,ASRQGAVHSPLH
-,TRBJ1-1,TRBV10-3,AISESPGKGTEAF
TRBD1,TRBJ2-6,TRBV5-4,ASSLVGQGHLKAGANVLT
-,TRBJ2-7,TRBV5-6,ASSLVDAYEQY
TRBD1,TRBJ1-1,TRBV19,ASSMDRGKLRTEAF
-,TRBJ2-1,TRBV30,AWRTNLGEQF
-,TRBJ1-1,TRBV11-2,ASSLRNTEAF
-,TRBJ2-7,TRBV6-5,ASSYTGFSYEQY
-,TRBJ2-2,TRBV5-1,ASSLWDLEFGELF
TRBD1,TRBJ1-1,TRBV10-3,AIWDRAHTEAF
-,TRBJ2-3,TRBV7-8,ASGKATDTQY
-,TRBJ2-1,TRBV7-9,ASSSAERYGYNEQF
TRBD2,TRBJ2-5,TRBV29-1,SAGLAGVETQY
-,TRBJ2-7,TRBV24-1,ATSDFRGYEQY
-,TRBJ1-3,TRBV6-1,ASRGSVGSTIY
-,TRBJ1-1,TRBV20-1,SASREAF
-,TRBJ2-5,TRBV6-5,ASSYKAQETQY
-,TRBJ1-1,TRBV6-1,ASSEAHGLTEAF
-,TRBJ1-2,TRBV12-3/TRBV12-4,ASSRKTDGYT
-,TRBJ1-2,TRBV29-1,SALGGDYGYT
TRBD2,TRBJ2-7,TRBV15,ATSRAGLSYEQY
-,TRBJ2-1,TRBV5-5,ASSLEAPPYNEQF
-,TRBJ2-7,TRBV15,ATSREVRYEQY
-,TRBJ2-7,TRBV10-3,AISEWGPSYEQY
-,TRBJ1-1,TRBV12-3/TRBV12-4,ASIGLGGAF